The 30 T cell receptor beta chains below come from one sample, sequenced in a study of blood T cells in healthy people across ages (dated by TCRdb to between 2015 and 2016). Libraries were made using 5' RACE. The sequencer was an Illumina HiSeq 2500. A second PCR of about 7 to 12 cycles was run with a J-beta primer mix and a sample-barcoded 5' primer. Using fastp trimming at Q25 and MiXCR clonotype assembly, TCRdb reanalyzed the public sequencing data and kept in-frame beta chains. Rows merge per CDR3 protein into single entries with the most common DNA and genes. Counted in this sample were more than 700,000 distinct CDR3 sequences; 46% of them appeared once. The ten biggest clones cover approximately 18% of the sample. Sequenced: blood. Every receptor here comes from a man older than 75 in good health.

This clonotype was seen only once. This chain connects TRBV9 to TRBJ2-7; TRBD1 matches at 7 bases. The CDR3 totals 14 residues. The V segment lost 2 bases and the J segment 3 bases; nucleotides outside the gene matches: 5. Germline V CDR1 and CDR2: SGDLS, YYNGEE. CDR3 residues: CASSVATGDYEQYF. DNA for the CDR3: TGTGCCAGCAGCGTCGCTACAGGGGACTACGAGCAGTACTTC.

Concerning this clonotype itself: Mismatch with germline at one junction end may stem from a read error. V usage is TRBV5-1 and J usage is TRBJ2-5; D remains ambiguous. The germline gives CDR1 SGHRS, CDR2 YFSETQ. CDR3 size: 11 residues. The CDR3 region has the DNA TGCGTCAGCAGCTTGGGAGAGACCCAGTACTTC. As protein: CVSSLGETQYF. Filled out from reference TRBV5-1 and TRBJ2-5, the complete variable domain reads KAGVTQTPRYLIKTRGQQVTLSCSPISGHRSVSWYQQTPGQGLQFLFEYFSETQRNKGNFPGRFSGRQFSNSRSEMNVSTLELGDSALYLCVSSLGETQYFGPGTRLLVL.

The chain couples TRBV7-6 to TRBJ2-1; D is ambiguous. V was clipped by 5 bases and J by 0 bases, with 14 bases between them. The CDR3 extends over 16 amino acids. The germline V gene has CDR1 SGHVS and CDR2 FNYEAQ. The CDR3 DNA reads as TGTGCCAGCAGCCCGTTCGGTAGCAACTCCTACAATGAGCAGTTCTTC. This encodes CASSPFGSNSYNEQFF.

The V call is TRBV3-1, the J call TRBJ2-4, with 8 positions matching TRBD2. The DNA end favors TRBJ2-7, so the J call may be wrong. Per germline, CDR1 LGHDT and CDR2 YNNKEL (reference sequence). The CDR3 has 14 residues. The chain's CDR3 is CASSLGSGVTEQYF. The CDR3 region has the DNA TGTGCCAGCAGCCTTGGTAGCGGGGTGACCGAGCAGTACTTC.

The chain employs TRBV5-1 and TRBJ1-2; unclear D gene. The CDR3 loop spans 13 amino acids. CDR1 is SGHRS and CDR2 is YFSETQ in the germline V gene. V lost 2 bases to trimming and J lost 5 bases, with 10 bases between them. CDR3 sequence reads: CASSFAPDYGYTF. In nucleotides, the CDR3 is TGCGCCAGCAGCTTTGCCCCAGATTATGGCTACACCTTC.

There are a few counts of this clonotype. The chain uses TRBV7-8 and TRBJ2-3; D remains unclear. The CDR3 sequence is 17 residues long. Germline V gene sequence: CDR1 SGHVS, CDR2 FQNEAQ. Trimming took 5 bases from V and 4 from J, leaving 22 bases between them. The CDR3 here is CASSPKTPTYIADTQYF. The CDR3 DNA sequence: TGTGCCAGCAGCCCTAAAACCCCGACATACATCGCAGATACGCAGTATTTT.

The rearrangement uses TRBV29-1 and TRBJ1-5; 7 nucleotides align to TRBD1. The CDR3 runs to 13 residues. CDR1 and CDR2 from the germline V gene are SQVTM and ANQGSEA. Germline trimming cut 6 bases from V and 4 bases from J; bases unmatched to any gene: 6. CDR3 bases: TGCAGCGTAGGACAGGTTGCAAATCAGCCCCAGCATTTT. This encodes CSVGQVANQPQHF.

This clonotype was seen a few times. DNA of the CDR3: TGCGCCAGCAGCTTGTTACTCCAACAGACTAGCTCCTACGAGCAGTACTTC. It specifies CASSLLLQQTSSYEQYF. The chain employs TRBV5-1 and TRBJ2-7; D may be TRBD2 (6 bases). The CDR3 sequence is 17 residues long. Germline CDR1 and CDR2: SGHRS and YFSETQ. V was shortened by 1 base and J by 0 bases, with 17 bases between the two germline ends.

This rearrangement joins TRBV30 to TRBJ1-5; possibly TRBD1 for D (6 bases). V was trimmed by 3 bases and J by 1 base, leaving 16 bases between them. The CDR3 loop spans 16 amino acids. Germline-derived CDR1 and CDR2 are GTSNPN and SVGIG (reference sequence). The CDR3 loop is CAWSLGGDRSNQPQHF. In DNA form, the CDR3 reads TGTGCCTGGAGCCTTGGGGGTGACAGGAGCAATCAGCCCCAGCATTTT.

This clonotype came up once. CDR3 sequence: CASSLRRRSPGANVLTF. The CDR3 DNA reads TGTGCCAGCAGCTTAAGAAGGAGGAGCCCTGGGGCCAACGTCCTGACTTTC. V and J are TRBV7-2 and TRBJ2-6, with a weak D call TRBD2 (5 bases). The CDR3 loop spans 17 amino acids. The V end was cut by 2 bases, the J end by 2 bases, with 13 bases between. Germline values: CDR1 SGHTA, CDR2 FQGNSA.

The rearrangement joins TRBV27 to TRBJ2-1; D remains ambiguous. V was trimmed by 8 bases and J by 6 bases, leaving 8 bases between them. Germline values: CDR1 MNHEY, CDR2 SMNVEV (reference sequence). The CDR3 is 11 amino acids. DNA for the CDR3: TGTGCCAGCCACCTGGGCAATGAGCAGTTCTTC. Encoded protein: CASHLGNEQFF.

Remarks on this clonotype: Mismatch with germline at one junction end may stem from a read error. The V gene is TRBV27, the J gene TRBJ2-7, with D possibly being TRBD1 (6 bases). This CDR3 region has 15 residues. Germline-derived CDR1 and CDR2 are MNHEY and SMNVEV (reference sequence). The CDR3 bases are TGTGCCAGCAGCCCCCACAGGGAGAAGAGCTACGGGCAGTACTTC. This encodes CASSPHREKSYGQYF.

The chain combines TRBV2 with TRBJ2-7; 8 nucleotides line up with TRBD1. CDR3 length: 14 residues. The germline V gene has CDR1 SNHLY and CDR2 FYNNEI. The V segment lost 3 bases and the J segment 3 bases; nucleotides outside the gene matches: 4. CDR3 residues: CASSDQGAFYEQYF. The CDR3 region has the DNA TGTGCCAGCAGTGATCAGGGGGCATTCTACGAGCAGTACTTC. The full variable domain, with the rest looked up from reference TRBV2 and TRBJ2-7, is EPEVTQTPSHQVTQMGQEVILRCVPISNHLYFYWYRQILGQKVEFLVSFYNNEISEKSEIFDDQFSVERPDGSNFTLKIRSTKLEDSAMYFCASSDQGAFYEQYFGPGTRLTVT.

This clonotype was observed at least ten times. V is TRBV4-2 and J is TRBJ2-3; 14 bases are shared with TRBD2. The junction had 6 bases not matched to a gene; V was cut back by 4 bases and J by 6 bases. The CDR3 runs to 16 residues. Germline CDR1 is LGHNA and CDR2 is YNFKEQ. The CDR3 DNA follows: TGTGCCAGCAGCCCCGGACTAGCGGGAGGCCAGGATACGCAGTATTTT. Its translation: CASSPGLAGGQDTQYF.

The chain recombines TRBV11-2 with TRBJ2-5, with 7 bases matching TRBD1. The CDR3 extends over 14 amino acids. Trimming at V came to 6 bases and at J to 1 base, leaving 5 bases not matched to a gene. Germline loops: CDR1 SGHAT, CDR2 FQNNGV. The CDR3 nucleotides are TGTGCCAGCAGAAAGGGGGACAGCCAAGAGACCCAGTACTTC. Amino acid sequence: CASRKGDSQETQYF.

Note on this clonotype: This may stem from a read error, because a much larger clone lies one nucleotide away. The rearrangement links TRBV6-6 to TRBJ2-1, with TRBD1 matching 8 bases. Germline values: CDR1 MNHNY, CDR2 SVGAGI (reference sequence). This CDR3 is built from 13 residues. CDR3 coding DNA: TGTGCCTACAGGGGGAACTCCCACAATGAGCAGTTCTTC. The encoded protein is CAYRGNSHNEQFF.

This clonotype was counted between two and nine times. The chain couples TRBV25-1 to TRBJ2-5, with a possible D match to TRBD1 (5 bases). The length of the CDR3 is 15 residues. Germline CDR1 reads MGHDK; CDR2 reads SYGVNS. With 2 bases removed from V and 5 bases from J, the gap between germline ends came to 15 bases. CDR3 residues: CASSEQGTPEETQYF. The DNA of the CDR3 is TGTGCCAGCAGTGAACAGGGCACACCAGAGGAGACCCAGTACTTC.

The chain links TRBV20-1 to TRBJ2-7; 7 nucleotides line up with TRBD2. This CDR3 has 13 residues. V shed 3 bases, J shed 2 bases, and the junction held 4 bases outside the gene matches. Germline CDR1 reads DFQATT; CDR2 reads SNEGSKA (reference sequence). CDR3 bases: TGCAGTGCTAGGGGAGGGCACCCCTACGAGCAGTACTTC. Its translation is CSARGGHPYEQYF.

The chain is built from TRBV18 and TRBJ2-3; D might be TRBD1 or TRBD2, each matching 5 bases. Looked up from germline, CDR1 is KGHSH and CDR2 is LQKENI. V dropped 6 bases and J dropped 5 bases, with 15 bases sitting between them. This CDR3 spans 14 amino acids. This CDR3 is CASSGDPVGDTQYF. The CDR3 coding sequence is TGTGCCAGCTCCGGGGACCCGGTGGGAGATACGCAGTATTTT. The complete variable domain, with remaining parts taken from reference TRBV18 and TRBJ2-3, reads NAGVMQNPRHLVRRRGQEARLRCSPMKGHSHVYWYRQLPEEGLKFMVYLQKENIIDESGMPKERFSAEFPKEGPSILRIQQVVRGDSAAYFCASSGDPVGDTQYFGPGTRLTVL.

This sequence joins TRBV29-1 and TRBJ2-2; D is undetermined. The CDR3 is made up of 13 amino acids. The germline V gene encodes CDR1 SQVTM and CDR2 ANQGSEA. V was shortened by 7 bases and J by 8 bases, with 17 bases between the two germline ends. Written as DNA, the CDR3 is TGCAGCGCCCCAGGTCCAGCTGGGGGGGAGCTGTTTTTT. This translates into CSAPGPAGGELFF.

This sequence joins TRBV29-1 and TRBJ1-2, with D hard to call. This CDR3 spans 13 amino acids. The V end was cut by 3 bases, the J end by 4 bases, with 12 bases between. Germline V gene data show CDR1 as SQVTM and CDR2 as ANQGSEA. CDR3 loop: CSVERPWGYGYTF. The CDR3 nucleotides read TGCAGCGTTGAGCGCCCCTGGGGCTATGGCTACACCTTC.

The rearrangement uses TRBV3-1 and TRBJ2-3, with 8 bases identical to TRBD2. The CDR3 length is 16 residues. Trimming cost V 1 base and J 2 bases; bases outside gene matches: 5. Germline values: CDR1 LGHDT, CDR2 YNNKEL (reference sequence). CDR3 in DNA: TGTGCCAGCAGCCAAGGCCTAGCGGGTTACACAGATACGCAGTATTTT. Its translation: CASSQGLAGYTDTQYF.

This clonotype was detected once. Relative to the germline gene, one junction end is altered; a read error may explain this. The chain carries TRBV29-1 and TRBJ2-5, with no clear D. The CDR3 has 15 residues. CDR1 and CDR2 from the germline V gene are SQVTM and ANQGSEA. The CDR3 DNA sequence: TGCAGCTTTGACCGATATATTCCGAAACAAAATGAGCAGTACTTC. Translation gives CSFDRYIPKQNEQYF.

This clonotype showed up just a few times. The gene calls are TRBV6-1 and TRBJ1-1, with D possibly being TRBD1 (5 bases). Germline V CDR1 and CDR2: MNHNS, SASEGT. There are 13 residues in the CDR3. V dropped 4 bases and J dropped 5 bases, with 11 bases sitting between them. The DNA of the CDR3 is TGTGCCAGCAGTGTTTTCGGGGGGACTGAAGCTTTCTTT. Amino acid sequence: CASSVFGGTEAFF.

V usage is TRBV7-2 and J usage is TRBJ1-5, with 8 bases aligning to TRBD1. Trimming at V came to 0 bases and at J to 6 bases, leaving 7 bases not matched to a gene. The germline gives CDR1 SGHTA, CDR2 FQGNSA. CDR3 length: 16 amino acids. CDR3 bases: TGTGCCAGCAGCTTAGCCCTTCAGGGGGCAGGTCAGCCCCAGCATTTT. This codes for CASSLALQGAGQPQHF.

The chain links TRBV7-2 to TRBJ2-3; 8 bases line up with TRBD2. CDR1 and CDR2 from the germline V gene are SGHTA and FQGNSA. The CDR3 has 15 residues. With V trimmed by 2 bases and J by 1 base, 2 bases remained unmatched. The CDR3 region is CASSLYSGGTDTQYF. The CDR3 DNA sequence: TGTGCCAGCAGCTTATATAGCGGGGGCACAGATACGCAGTATTTT.

In its sample, this clonotype was seen a few times. This chain connects TRBV15 to TRBJ2-7, with D possibly being TRBD1 (6 bases). This CDR3 has 15 residues. In germline, CDR1 is LNHNV, CDR2 YYDKDF (reference sequence). The V end lost 2 bases, the J end lost 0 bases, and 11 bases lay between the germline ends. CDR3 region: CATSRSRGPSYEQYF. The CDR3 DNA follows: TGTGCCACCAGCAGAAGCAGGGGACCCTCCTACGAGCAGTACTTC.

As to this clonotype: Since a much larger clone is just one base distant, this may be a read error. The chain carries TRBV12-3 or TRBV12-4 and TRBJ2-7; TRBD2 agrees at 9 bases. The CDR3 runs to 14 residues. Trimming removed 5 bases from V and 0 bases from J; junction bases left unmatched: 2. CDR3 residues: CASSGSGSSYEQYF. Here the CDR3 DNA reads TGTGCCAGCAGTGGTAGCGGGAGCTCCTACGAGCAGTACTTC.

The chain joins TRBV11-3 to TRBJ2-3; 8 bases match TRBD2. Germline V CDR1 and CDR2: SGHNT, YENEEA. The CDR3 extends over 16 amino acids. After removal of 5 bases from V and 5 bases from J, the junction contained 12 bases not matched to a gene. This CDR3 is CASSSSGTRPGDTQYF. The CDR3 nucleotides are TGTGCCAGCAGCAGTAGCGGGACACGACCGGGAGATACGCAGTATTTT. Complete variable domain (other parts from reference TRBV11-3 and TRBJ2-3): EAGVVQSPRYKIIEKKQPVAFWCNPISGHNTLYWYLQNLGQGPELLIRYENEEAVDDSQLPKDRFSAERLKGVDSTLKIQPAELGDSAVYLCASSSSGTRPGDTQYFGPGTRLTVL.

This clonotype occurred a few times. The chain carries TRBV7-2 and TRBJ2-3, with D possibly matching TRBD2 (6 bases). Trimming removed 5 bases from V and 2 bases from J, with 17 bases in between. Germline assignment: CDR1 SGHTA and CDR2 FQGNSA. The CDR3 runs 16 residues. The CDR3 spells CASSPSFGTVTDTQYF. In DNA, the CDR3 is TGTGCCAGCAGCCCTAGTTTCGGGACTGTCACAGATACGCAGTATTTT.